What follows are 28 T cell receptor beta chains derived from one specimen sequenced in a study of Ad26.COV2.S vaccination and SARS-CoV-2 variants. The treatment is: around 19 received Ad26.COV2.S at low or high dose, single or two shots; about 5 received placebo; per-sample allocation not given. Sampling was performed 63 days after the first vaccine or placebo injection. The table came from immunoSEQ multiplex PCR; TCRdb's copy has only in-frame clones and leaves some out. This table holds under 550,000 clones, more than 80% found once. Sample: peripheral blood, taken in a trial of Ad26.COV2.S vaccine versus placebo. These receptors were obtained from a person aged 18-65 years who received the Ad26.COV2.S COVID-19 vaccine or a placebo.

This chain uses TRBV25-1 with TRBJ2-1, with 9 bases identical to TRBD2. Per the germline V gene, CDR1 is MGHDK and CDR2 is SYGVNS. The CDR3 sequence is 14 residues long. The J segment lost 6 bases and the V segment lost 4 bases, leaving 4 bases of the junction unmatched. The CDR3: CASSVSSGTNEQFF. The CDR3 DNA follows: TGTGCCAGCAGTGTTTCTAGCGGGACCAATGAGCAGTTCTTC.

J is TRBJ2-7 and V is TRBV29-1; D is possibly TRBD1 (7 bases). V was clipped by 4 bases and J by 2 bases, with 9 bases between them. CDR1 is SQVTM, CDR2 ANQGSEA, per germline. This CDR3 is 12 amino acids long. CDR3 DNA: TGCAGCGTTGGCAGGGGGGCCTACGAGCAGTACTTC. Protein product: CSVGRGAYEQYF.

This chain links TRBV19 with TRBJ1-1; D remains unclear. With 2 bases removed from V and 1 base from J, the gap between germline ends came to 29 bases. Germline CDR1 and CDR2: LNHDA and SQIVND (reference sequence). The CDR3 loop spans 21 amino acids. The DNA of the CDR3 is TGTGCCAGTAGTATAATCATACAGCTCAGTGTAGAAATGAGTCGGAACACTGAAGCTTTCTTT. Its translation: CASSIIIQLSVEMSRNTEAFF.

The count of this clone is one. This rearrangement joins TRBV23-1 to TRBJ1-5; TRBD1 aligns across 7 bases. TRBV23-1 is reported as an ORF; its role is uncertain. The CDR3 sequence is 16 residues long. Germline trimming cut 3 bases from V and 6 bases from J; bases unmatched to any gene: 11. The CDR3 is CASSHKRVGGGQPQHF. DNA of the CDR3: TGCGCCAGCAGTCACAAGAGGGTAGGGGGCGGTCAGCCCCAGCATTTT.

This chain links TRBV7-2 with TRBJ1-6, with TRBD1 matching 8 bases. V gave up 3 bases and J gave up 4 bases; unmatched junction bases: 2. The CDR3 contains 15 residues. The germline gives CDR1 SGHTA, CDR2 FQGNSA. In DNA form, the CDR3 reads TGTGCCAGCAGCTTGGACAGGGATTATAATTCACCCCTCCACTTT. Translating it yields CASSLDRDYNSPLHF.

The chain links TRBV12-5 to TRBJ2-1, with 8 bases matching TRBD2. V trimming: 4 bases; J trimming: 7 bases; junction bases outside the gene matches: 6. Germline values: CDR1 LGHNT, CDR2 FRNRAP. This CDR3 is built from 14 residues. CDR3 DNA sequence: TGTGCTAGTGGTTGGGGGACTAGAGCTAATGAGCAGTTCTTC. Amino acids: CASGWGTRANEQFF. The complete variable domain, with remaining parts taken from reference TRBV12-5 and TRBJ2-1, reads DARVTQTPRHKVTEMGQEVTMRCQPILGHNTVFWYRQTMMQGLELLAYFRNRAPLDDSGMPKDRFSAEMPDATLATLKIQPSEPRDSAVYFCASGWGTRANEQFFGPGTRLTVL.

The chain combines TRBV6-2 or TRBV6-3 with TRBJ2-7, with 8 bases that match TRBD1. CDR1 is MNHEY and CDR2 is SVGEGT in the germline V gene. The CDR3 length is 13 residues. V dropped 6 bases and J dropped 2; count of bases not matched to a gene: 3. CDR3 nucleotides: TGTGCCAGCAGCGGACAGGGAACCTACGAGCAGTACTTC. Its protein is CASSGQGTYEQYF.

V gene TRBV11-1 combines with J gene TRBJ2-1, with D possibly called TRBD1 or TRBD2 (5 bases each). The CDR3 is 12 residues long. Trimming cost V 2 bases and J 15 bases, with 14 bases left between them. Germline V gene data show CDR1 as SGHAT and CDR2 as FQDESV (reference sequence). The CDR3 protein is CASSLPDRGAFF. In nucleotides, the CDR3 is TGTGCCAGCAGCTTACCGGACCGAGGGGCGTTCTTC.

The genes are TRBV28 and TRBJ1-3, with D unresolved. The germline CDR1 and CDR2 sequences are MDHEN and SYDVKM. Trimming cost V 8 bases and J 4 bases, with 12 bases left between them. This CDR3 spans 13 amino acids. CDR3 bases: TGTGCCAGCGGTGTCATGGGAGGAAACACCATATATTTT. Protein sequence: CASGVMGGNTIYF.

J is TRBJ1-4 and V is TRBV6-6; D is unresolved. Trimming pared 4 bases from V and 7 bases from J, leaving 16 bases between. The germline CDR1 and CDR2 sequences are MNHNY and SVGAGI (reference sequence). This CDR3 is built from 15 residues. CDR3 sequence reads: CASSSLSLAGEKLFF. CDR3 nucleotide sequence: TGTGCCAGCAGTTCTCTAAGTCTCGCGGGTGAAAAACTGTTTTTT.

The V gene is TRBV9, the J gene TRBJ1-3, with D hard to call. Trimming pared 4 bases from V and 0 bases from J, leaving 11 bases between. The CDR3 runs 15 residues. Germline CDR1 is SGDLS and CDR2 is YYNGEE. CDR3 amino acids: CASSSTAVSGNTIYF. The CDR3 bases are TGTGCCAGCAGCTCTACGGCCGTCTCTGGAAACACCATATATTTT.

This clone has only one observation. The chain combines TRBV28 with TRBJ1-2; D unresolved. V lost 3 bases and J lost 10, with 18 bases in between. This CDR3 is 14 amino acids long. Germline V gene sequence: CDR1 MDHEN, CDR2 SYDVKM. The CDR3 spells CASSFLLAPPNYTF. The CDR3 DNA reads TGTGCCAGCAGTTTCCTTCTTGCTCCACCAAACTACACCTTC.

The sample holds one count of this clone. The rearrangement joins TRBV30 to TRBJ1-1; 8 bases align to TRBD1. CDR3 size: 14 residues. J lost 1 base, V lost 4 bases, and 5 bases had no gene match. In germline, CDR1 is GTSNPN, CDR2 SVGIG (reference sequence). The CDR3 reads CAWTPTGGNTEAFF. CDR3 in DNA: TGTGCCTGGACACCCACAGGGGGGAACACTGAAGCTTTCTTT.

The chain is built from TRBV27 and TRBJ2-3, with TRBD2 matching 13 bases. CDR1 is MNHEY, CDR2 SMNVEV, per germline (reference sequence). The CDR3 contains 15 residues. The J segment lost 2 bases and the V segment lost 6 bases, leaving 2 bases of the junction unmatched. The CDR3 nucleotides read TGTGCCAGCAGGGGACTAGCGGGACACACAGATACGCAGTATTTT. Protein product: CASRGLAGHTDTQYF.

The chain links TRBV7-6 to TRBJ2-5, with TRBD1 matching over 9 bases. The J segment lost 0 bases and the V segment lost 0 bases, leaving 5 bases of the junction unmatched. Germline CDR1 SGHVS, CDR2 FNYEAQ. The CDR3 is 17 residues long. CDR3 nucleotides: TGTGCCAGCAGCTTAGCCCTTGGGACAGGGTACCAAGAGACCCAGTACTTC. Amino acid sequence: CASSLALGTGYQETQYF.

This clone has just one count. This specimen includes other DNA sequences encoding the same CDR3. The CDR3 protein is CASSLGPETQYF. For the CDR3, the DNA is TGTGCCAGCAGCTTAGGTCCCGAGACCCAGTACTTC. The V call is TRBV11-2, the J call TRBJ2-5, with no clear D. CDR1 SGHAT and CDR2 FQNNGV come from the germline V gene. The CDR3 covers 12 residues. V lost 1 base, J lost 5 bases, and 5 bases lay in between.

This clone was seen only once. This rearrangement joins TRBV14 to TRBJ2-3; TRBD2 matches at 7 bases. CDR1 and CDR2 from the germline V gene are SGHDN and FVKESK. Trimming at V came to 0 bases and at J to 2 bases, leaving 8 bases not matched to a gene. This CDR3 has 17 amino acids. The CDR3 is CASSQDSAGPYTDTQYF. Written as DNA, the CDR3 is TGTGCCAGCAGCCAAGATTCAGCGGGACCCTACACAGATACGCAGTATTTT.

The rearrangement links TRBV7-8 to TRBJ2-7; no clear D. The germline gives CDR1 SGHVS, CDR2 FQNEAQ. V lost 5 bases and J 0 bases, leaving 14 bases between the germline ends. The CDR3 is 15 amino acids. CDR3 sequence: CASSARSSVSYEQYF. In DNA form, the CDR3 reads TGTGCCAGCAGCGCTCGATCCTCTGTCTCCTACGAGCAGTACTTC.

CDR3 in amino acids: CASSHPRGTSGYSYNEQFF. The CDR3 nucleotides are TGTGCCAGCAGCCACCCCCGGGGCACTAGCGGTTACTCCTACAATGAGCAGTTCTTC. The J gene is TRBJ2-1, the V gene TRBV7-8; 8 bases align to TRBD2. J lost 0 bases, V lost 5 bases, and 15 bases had no gene match. CDR1 is SGHVS and CDR2 is FQNEAQ in the germline V gene. CDR3 size: 19 residues.

The chain couples TRBV4-3 to TRBJ2-1, with a tentative D call TRBD2 (6 bases). The CDR3 is made up of 15 amino acids. The V and J ends lost 2 bases and 2 bases respectively, with 10 bases between them. Germline V gives CDR1 LGHNA, CDR2 YSLEER. The CDR3: CASSQHPSAYNEQFF. CDR3 in DNA: TGCGCCAGCAGCCAACATCCTAGCGCCTACAATGAGCAGTTCTTC.

Here the CDR3 DNA reads TGCGCCAGCAGCATGACAGGTGGGAGGTACAATGAGCAGTTCTTC. It yields the protein CASSMTGGRYNEQFF. The chain is built from TRBV5-1 and TRBJ2-1; D could derive from TRBD1 or TRBD2 (6 bases each). This CDR3 has 15 residues. The V gene's germline CDR1 is SGHRS and CDR2 YFSETQ. V was clipped by 4 bases and J by 4 bases, with 15 bases between them. The variable domain in full, with the rest retrieved from reference TRBV5-1 and TRBJ2-1, is KAGVTQTPRYLIKTRGQQVTLSCSPISGHRSVSWYQQTPGQGLQFLFEYFSETQRNKGNFPGRFSGRQFSNSRSEMNVSTLELGDSALYLCASSMTGGRYNEQFFGPGTRLTVL.

The chain employs TRBV5-1 and TRBJ2-7, with 12 bases lining up with TRBD2. The CDR3 has 15 residues. V lost 4 bases, J lost 1 base, and 3 bases stayed unmatched. CDR1 is SGHRS and CDR2 is YFSETQ in the germline V gene. In DNA, the CDR3 is TGCGCCAGCAGCGGGGGACTAGCGGGTTCCTACGAGCAGTACTTC. Amino acid sequence: CASSGGLAGSYEQYF.

The chain employs TRBV11-3 and TRBJ2-3, with a possible D match to TRBD2 (5 bases). Germline-derived CDR1 and CDR2 are SGHNT and YENEEA. Trimming stripped 1 base from V and 5 bases from J, with 19 bases between. The CDR3 is 17 residues long. CDR3 amino acids: CASSLGASGAVVDTQYF. The CDR3 DNA sequence: TGTGCCAGCAGCTTAGGGGCCAGCGGTGCGGTTGTAGATACGCAGTATTTT.

The genes are TRBV25-1 and TRBJ1-1; weak D call: TRBD1 (6 bases). V gave up 3 bases and J gave up 7 bases, with 21 bases separating them. Germline V CDR1 and CDR2: MGHDK, SYGVNS. The CDR3 is 16 amino acids. The CDR3 sequence is CASSDQLQEEDSEAFF. CDR3 nucleotides: TGTGCCAGCAGTGATCAATTACAGGAGGAGGACAGTGAAGCTTTCTTT.

This clone showed up just once. The chain joins TRBV7-9 to TRBJ2-7, with D tentatively TRBD2 (6 bases). V was clipped by 5 bases and J by 3 bases, with 20 bases between them. There are 16 residues in the CDR3. Per the germline V gene, CDR1 is SEHNR and CDR2 is FQNEAQ (reference sequence). In DNA, the CDR3 is TGTGCCAGCAGCCCGTGGACTTCGGGACTTATCTACGAGCAGTACTTC. It translates to CASSPWTSGLIYEQYF.

This rearrangement joins TRBV4-1 to TRBJ2-2, with D unresolved. This CDR3 region has 15 residues. The germline gives CDR1 MGHRA, CDR2 YSYEKL. V gave up 0 bases and J gave up 7 bases, with 12 bases separating them. As DNA, the CDR3 is TGCGCCAGCAGCCAAGAGTTCGCTTTGGTCGGGGAGCTGTTTTTT. Protein: CASSQEFALVGELFF.

Only one count was recorded for this clone. The chain joins TRBV11-2 to TRBJ2-1; no reliable D call. The CDR3 runs to 12 residues. The germline V and J ends were trimmed by 3 bases and 8 bases, with 8 bases remaining between them. Germline lookup yields CDR1 SGHAT and CDR2 FQNNGV. CDR3 sequence (DNA): TGTGCCAGCAGCTTCGGTCGAGATGAGCAGTTCTTC. Its protein product is CASSFGRDEQFF.

The V gene is TRBV7-6, the J gene TRBJ1-3; 7 bases line up with TRBD1. Germline-derived CDR1 and CDR2 are SGHVS and FNYEAQ. This CDR3 contains 14 residues. Germline trimming cut 5 bases from V and 4 bases from J; bases unmatched to any gene: 5. The CDR3, as DNA: TGTGCCAGCAGCGGGGGGACAGTAGGAAACACCATATATTTT. This encodes CASSGGTVGNTIYF.